A single sample gave rise to the 22 T cell receptor beta chains below, sequenced in a study of spatial heterogeneity in lung cancer (dated by TCRdb to between 2018 and 2021). Antigens for these TCRs are unknown. The receptor library was made with 5' RACE. These reads were obtained on a NextSeq 500. TCRdb reprocessed the public reads (quality trimming at Q25 with fastp, clone calling with MiXCR) and kept in-frame beta chains. Entries are consolidated by CDR3 protein sequence, retaining the most common genes and DNA. This sample is represented by about 3,000 distinct CDR3 sequences; 25% to 35% of them were singletons. The ten largest clonotypes hold under 30% of the sample. The paper's findings and limits, for the study overall: The tumor nonsynonymous mutation count correlated with the number of expanded intratumoral alpha and beta TCRs.

Interpreted using the paper, the time point label stands for: sample taken at primary tumor resection. Sample: lung tumor tissue, taken at surgery. The receptors were gathered from a male donor with early-stage non-small cell lung cancer.

This clonotype is deemed medium-sized. Here the CDR3 DNA reads TGCGCCAGCAGCCCGCCGGGAGGAAGCAATCAGCCCCAGCATTTT. Amino acid sequence: CASSPPGGSNQPQHF. The rearrangement links TRBV4-1 to TRBJ1-5; D not certain. Germline assignment: CDR1 MGHRA and CDR2 YSYEKL. The CDR3 covers 15 residues. V gave up 4 bases and J gave up 1 base, with 11 bases separating them.

This clonotype was detected only a few times. The chain is built from TRBV5-1 and TRBJ2-2; D tentatively reads TRBD1 or TRBD2 (6 bases each). The V and J ends lost 4 bases and 6 bases respectively, with 13 bases between them. The CDR3 spans 14 residues. Germline assignment: CDR1 SGHRS and CDR2 YFSETQ. This CDR3 reads CASSGGPKAGELFF. DNA of the CDR3: TGCGCCAGCAGCGGGGGGCCGAAAGCCGGGGAGCTGTTTTTT.

The sample holds many counts of this clonotype. The CDR3 region is CSVDRGGNLYNEQFF. CDR3 DNA: TGCAGCGTTGATAGGGGGGGCAACCTCTACAATGAGCAGTTCTTC. The chain couples TRBV29-1 to TRBJ2-1, with D perhaps TRBD2 (7 bases). Germline V gene data show CDR1 as SQVTM and CDR2 as ANQGSEA. V was pared by 3 bases and J by 3 bases, with 15 bases between. The CDR3 has 15 amino acids.

This clonotype has more than one count but fewer than ten. V gene TRBV20-1 combines with J gene TRBJ2-5; the match to TRBD1 covers 10 bases. Germline CDR1 reads DFQATT; CDR2 reads SNEGSKA (reference sequence). Trimming cost V 0 bases and J 5 bases; bases outside gene matches: 9. This CDR3 is built from 16 residues. The CDR3, as DNA: TGCAGTGCTAGAGATCAAGGGACAGGGGATGAGGAGACCCAGTACTTC. Amino acid sequence: CSARDQGTGDEETQYF.

The chain joins TRBV13 to TRBJ2-3, with D maybe TRBD2 (6 bases). From germline, CDR1 is PRHDT and CDR2 FYEKMQ (reference sequence). The ends were cut back, 5 bases at V and 0 bases at J, with 12 bases in the middle. This CDR3 is 15 amino acids long. CDR3 protein: CASSPGTFSTDTQYF. In DNA, the CDR3 is TGTGCCAGCAGCCCCGGGACTTTTAGCACAGATACGCAGTATTTT.

This clonotype is categorized as medium-sized. This chain connects TRBV27 to TRBJ2-5; no clear D. V gave up 5 bases and J gave up 0 bases, with 1 base separating them. Germline CDR1 MNHEY, CDR2 SMNVEV (reference sequence). The CDR3 runs 11 residues. Here the CDR3 reads CASSDQETQYF. DNA of the CDR3: TGTGCCAGCAGTGACCAAGAGACCCAGTACTTC.

The sample holds many counts of this clonotype. The V and J genes are TRBV12-3 or TRBV12-4 and TRBJ2-5; 8 bases match TRBD1. With V trimmed by 7 bases and J by 5 bases, 12 bases remained unmatched. The CDR3 sequence is 15 residues long. As DNA, the CDR3 is TGTGCCAGCACCTCCTCCCAGGGGGCGAGGGAGACCCAGTACTTC. It specifies CASTSSQGARETQYF.

By sample fraction, this clonotype is large (0.1 to 1%). The CDR3 sequence: CASSLAGVETTGELFF. CDR3 DNA sequence: TGTGCCAGCAGTTTAGCAGGGGTGGAGACCACCGGGGAGCTGTTTTTT. The V call is TRBV27, the J call TRBJ2-2, with D possibly being TRBD1 (6 bases). Trimming removed 2 bases from V and 4 bases from J, with 14 bases in between. The CDR3 runs 16 residues. The germline gives CDR1 MNHEY, CDR2 SMNVEV (reference sequence).

The chain joins TRBV12-3 or TRBV12-4 to TRBJ2-3; the match to TRBD2 covers 11 bases. The CDR3 contains 15 residues. The J segment lost 3 bases and the V segment lost 2 bases, leaving 1 base of the junction unmatched. The CDR3 sequence: CASSLTSGGTDTQYF. The CDR3 DNA sequence: TGTGCCAGCAGTTTAACTAGCGGGGGTACAGATACGCAGTATTTT.

This clonotype was observed a handful of times. The chain carries TRBV4-1 and TRBJ2-4; D call uncertain. The V gene lost 1 base and the J gene lost 4 bases, with 14 bases spanning the gap. Germline V gene sequence: CDR1 MGHRA, CDR2 YSYEKL. The CDR3 runs 16 residues. The CDR3 region has the DNA TGCGCCAGCAGCCAAGCTATAGGGCAGACTAAAAACATTCAGTACTTC. It is translated as CASSQAIGQTKNIQYF.

In its sample, this clonotype ranks as medium-sized. The V call is TRBV6-5, the J call TRBJ2-1; TRBD1 agrees at 7 bases. V lost 6 bases to trimming and J lost 9 bases; unmatched junction nucleotides: 11. This CDR3 is 14 amino acids long. Per germline, CDR1 MNHEY and CDR2 SVGAGI. The CDR3 region has the DNA TGTGCCAGCAGAAGAGACAGGGACGGGCCTGAGCAGTTCTTC. Residues: CASRRDRDGPEQFF.

This chain uses TRBV4-3 with TRBJ2-3; weak D call: TRBD1 (6 bases). CDR1 LGHNA and CDR2 YSLEER come from the germline V gene. The germline V and J ends were trimmed by 3 bases and 3 bases, with 13 bases remaining between them. The CDR3 runs 15 residues. CDR3 sequence: CASSQALQGTDTQYF. In DNA, the CDR3 is TGCGCCAGCAGCCAGGCGCTACAGGGTACAGATACGCAGTATTTT.

This rearrangement joins TRBV7-8 to TRBJ2-2; D unclear. There are 12 residues in the CDR3. Trimming removed 5 bases from V and 4 bases from J, with 5 bases in between. Per the germline V gene, CDR1 is SGHVS and CDR2 is FQNEAQ. As DNA, the CDR3 is TGTGCCAGCAGCCCAGTCACCGGGGAGCTGTTTTTT. Protein product: CASSPVTGELFF.

This rearrangement joins TRBV28 to TRBJ1-5; D perhaps matches TRBD1 (5 bases). Looked up from germline, CDR1 is MDHEN and CDR2 is SYDVKM. V was clipped by 5 bases and J by 2 bases, with 16 bases between them. The CDR3 loop spans 16 amino acids. The CDR3 DNA is TGTGCCAGCAGTGGGCGGACAACTAGTCGCAATCAGCCCCAGCATTTT. This sequence encodes CASSGRTTSRNQPQHF.

This clonotype ranks as medium-sized. The chain employs TRBV2 and TRBJ2-7; TRBD2 is a possible D gene (6 bases). The V and J ends lost 3 bases and 5 bases respectively, with 14 bases between them. Germline V gives CDR1 SNHLY, CDR2 FYNNEI. This CDR3 contains 14 residues. CDR3 amino acids: CASSEMGGRDEQYF. In DNA form, the CDR3 reads TGTGCCAGCAGTGAGATGGGGGGTAGAGACGAGCAGTACTTC.

The count of this clonotype is one. This chain uses TRBV27 with TRBJ2-7; 8 bases agree with TRBD1. The CDR3 length is 13 residues. Losses at the gene ends were 8 bases for V and 2 bases for J; bases not matched to a gene: 5. CDR1 and CDR2 (germline): MNHEY, SMNVEV (reference sequence). The CDR3 DNA sequence: TGTGCCAGCCAAACAGGGGGGACCTACGAGCAGTACTTC. This encodes CASQTGGTYEQYF.

This clonotype qualifies as medium-sized. The chain links TRBV12-3 or TRBV12-4 to TRBJ2-2, with 10 bases identical to TRBD1. CDR3 size: 14 residues. V was clipped by 4 bases and J by 4 bases; unmatched bases: 0. The CDR3 DNA is TGTGCCAGCAGTTGGACAGGGGGCACCGGGGAGCTGTTTTTT. Its translation is CASSWTGGTGELFF.

The gene calls are TRBV18 and TRBJ2-3; D remains ambiguous. The germline CDR1 and CDR2 sequences are KGHSH and LQKENI. Trimming stripped 0 bases from V and 3 bases from J, with 1 base between. The CDR3 totals 12 residues. CDR3 loop: CASSPPTDTQYF. The CDR3 DNA sequence: TGTGCCAGCTCACCACCGACAGATACGCAGTATTTT. The whole variable domain, remainder taken from reference TRBV18 and TRBJ2-3, is NAGVMQNPRHLVRRRGQEARLRCSPMKGHSHVYWYRQLPEEGLKFMVYLQKENIIDESGMPKERFSAEFPKEGPSILRIQQVVRGDSAAYFCASSPPTDTQYFGPGTRLTVL.

The chain recombines TRBV12-2 with TRBJ2-7; the table's TRBD2 call for D was not verified on the DNA. TRBV12-2 corresponds to a pseudogene. This CDR3 is built from 16 residues. Written as DNA, the CDR3 is TGTGCAAGTCGCTCACTCCTCAGCCGACTAACGCTCGAGCAGTACTTC. Translated: CASRSLLSRLTLEQYF.

The chain combines TRBV3-1 with TRBJ2-3; D unresolved. V was pared by 1 base and J by 2 bases, with 10 bases between. Germline CDR1 is LGHDT and CDR2 is YNNKEL (reference sequence). This CDR3 is 15 amino acids long. This CDR3 reads CASSQGVSFTDTQYF. The CDR3 DNA is TGTGCCAGCAGCCAAGGCGTTAGCTTCACAGATACGCAGTATTTT.

V gene TRBV6-5 combines with J gene TRBJ2-7; D is undetermined. The germline V gene encodes CDR1 MNHEY and CDR2 SVGAGI. This CDR3 region has 14 residues. The V gene lost 7 bases and the J gene lost 2 bases, with 15 bases spanning the gap. The CDR3 protein is CASTQGPGPYEQYF. The CDR3 DNA follows: TGTGCCAGCACCCAAGGTCCGGGCCCCTACGAGCAGTACTTC.

This clonotype is medium-sized. The chain uses TRBV6-6 and TRBJ1-2, with TRBD1 as a possible D gene (5 bases). CDR1 and CDR2 (germline): MNHNY, SVGAGI (reference sequence). The CDR3 has 13 amino acids. The V end lost 7 bases, the J end lost 6 bases, and 15 bases lay between the germline ends. For the CDR3, the DNA is TGTGCCAGCAAGGAGGCCGGGGGGGATGGCTACACCTTC. Protein product: CASKEAGGDGYTF.